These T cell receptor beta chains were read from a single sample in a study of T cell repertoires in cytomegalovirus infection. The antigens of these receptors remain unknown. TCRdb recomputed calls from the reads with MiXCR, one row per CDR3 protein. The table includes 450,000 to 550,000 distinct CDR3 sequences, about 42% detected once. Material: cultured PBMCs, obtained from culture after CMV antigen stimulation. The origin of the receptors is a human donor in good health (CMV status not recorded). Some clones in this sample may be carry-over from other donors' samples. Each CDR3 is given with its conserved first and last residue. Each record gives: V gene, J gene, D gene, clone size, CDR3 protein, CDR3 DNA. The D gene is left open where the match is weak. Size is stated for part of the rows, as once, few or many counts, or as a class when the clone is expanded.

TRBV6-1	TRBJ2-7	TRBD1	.	CASSERQGDHYEQYF	TGTGCCAGCAGTGAACGGCAGGGGGATCACTACGAGCAGTACTTC
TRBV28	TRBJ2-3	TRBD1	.	CASSFSGQGTDTQYF	TGTGCCAGCAGTTTTTCTGGACAGGGCACAGATACGCAGTATTTT
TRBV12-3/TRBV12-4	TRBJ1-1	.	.	CASKAPGAKTEAFF	TGTGCCAGCAAGGCCCCGGGGGCGAAGACTGAAGCTTTCTTT
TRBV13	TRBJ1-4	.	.	CASRKLYSDEKLFF	TGTGCCAGCAGAAAATTATACAGTGACGAAAAACTGTTTTTT
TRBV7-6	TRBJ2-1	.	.	CASSLEVRRPSSYNEQFF	TGTGCCAGCAGCTTGGAGGTTCGGCGCCCGAGCTCCTACAATGAGCAGTTCTTC
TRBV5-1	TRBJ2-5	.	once	CASSPDVPETQYF	TGCGCCAGCAGCCCGGACGTACCTGAGACCCAGTACTTC
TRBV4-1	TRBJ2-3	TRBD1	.	CASSRRDRSTDTQYF	TGCGCCAGCAGCCGAAGGGACAGGAGCACAGATACGCAGTATTTT
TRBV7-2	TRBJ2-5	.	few	CASSSQGFEETQYF	TGTGCCAGCAGCTCCCAGGGGTTTGAAGAGACCCAGTACTTC
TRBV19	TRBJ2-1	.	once	CASDPGFSHNEQFF	TGTGCCAGTGACCCGGGATTTAGTCATAACGAGCAGTTCTTC
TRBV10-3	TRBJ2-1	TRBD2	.	CAISGTSDHEQFF	TGTGCCATCAGTGGGACTAGCGACCATGAGCAGTTCTTC
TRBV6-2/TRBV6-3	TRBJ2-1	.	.	CASSPPHSYNEQFF	TGTGCCAGCAGTCCTCCCCACTCCTACAATGAGCAGTTCTTC
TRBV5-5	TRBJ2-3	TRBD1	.	CASSGPGTGRLDTQYF	TGTGCCAGCAGCGGGCCCGGGACAGGGCGATTGGATACGCAGTATTTT
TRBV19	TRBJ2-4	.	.	CASSMIQGKAKNIQYF	TGTGCCAGTAGTATGATCCAGGGGAAAGCCAAAAACATTCAGTACTTC
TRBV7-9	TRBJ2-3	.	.	CASSIRGALTDTQYF	TGTGCCAGCAGCATCCGGGGGGCCCTCACAGATACGCAGTATTTT
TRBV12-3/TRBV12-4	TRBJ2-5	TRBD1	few	CASRPGQDVETQYF	TGTGCCAGCAGACCGGGACAGGATGTGGAGACCCAGTACTTC
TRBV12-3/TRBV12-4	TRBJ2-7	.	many	CASTATGYEQYF	TGTGCCAGCACCGCGACGGGCTACGAGCAGTACTTC
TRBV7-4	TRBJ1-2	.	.	CASSLGGAVGYTF	TGTGCCAGCAGCTTAGGGGGTGCCGTTGGCTACACCTTC
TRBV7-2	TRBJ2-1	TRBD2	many	CASSLLAGYNEQFF	TGTGCCAGCAGCTTGCTAGCGGGATACAATGAGCAGTTCTTC
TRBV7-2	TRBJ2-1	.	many	CASSLRVLSHEQFF	TGTGCCAGCAGCTTACGGGTTCTCTCACATGAGCAGTTCTTC
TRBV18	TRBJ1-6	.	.	CASSPGTLMLNSPLHF	TGTGCCAGCTCACCGGGGACGTTGATGCTTAATTCACCCCTCCACTTT
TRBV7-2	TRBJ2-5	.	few	CASSHKTREETQYF	TGTGCCAGCAGCCATAAAACCAGGGAAGAGACCCAGTACTTC
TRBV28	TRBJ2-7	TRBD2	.	CASSLRGKYEQYF	TGTGCCAGCAGTCTGCGGGGGAAGTACGAGCAGTACTTC
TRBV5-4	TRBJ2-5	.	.	CASSKGNSVQETQYF	TGTGCCAGCAGCAAGGGGAACAGTGTCCAAGAGACCCAGTACTTC
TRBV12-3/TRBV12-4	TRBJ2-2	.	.	CASTEGGRNTGELFF	TGTGCCAGCACCGAGGGGGGCCGAAATACCGGGGAGCTGTTTTTT
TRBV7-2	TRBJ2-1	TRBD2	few	CASSLLSGIRGGREQFF	TGTGCCAGCAGCTTGCTTAGCGGGATCCGGGGAGGGAGGGAGCAGTTCTTC
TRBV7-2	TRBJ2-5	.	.	CASSLYFQETQYF	TGTGCCAGCAGCTTGTACTTCCAAGAGACCCAGTACTTC
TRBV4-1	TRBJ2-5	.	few	CASSQDLVEETQYF	TGCGCCAGCAGCCAGGACCTAGTCGAGGAGACCCAGTACTTC
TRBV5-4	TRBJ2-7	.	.	CASTSQPDGTSEQYF	TGTGCCAGCACCTCCCAGCCGGACGGGACTTCAGAGCAGTACTTC
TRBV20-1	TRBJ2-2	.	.	CSARGRRAGELFF	TGCAGTGCTAGAGGACGGAGAGCCGGGGAGCTGTTTTTT
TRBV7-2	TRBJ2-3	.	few	CASSPSFGADTQYF	TGTGCCAGCAGCCCTAGTTTTGGCGCAGATACGCAGTATTTT
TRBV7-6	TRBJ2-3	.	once	CASSPGLGDTDTQYF	TGTGCCAGCAGCCCCGGGCTGGGAGACACAGATACGCAGTATTTT
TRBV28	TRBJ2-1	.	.	CASSFVDEQFF	TGTGCCAGCAGCTTCGTCGATGAGCAGTTCTTC
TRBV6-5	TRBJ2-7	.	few	CASSTGHLTYEQYF	TGTGCCAGCAGTACGGGACACCTAACCTACGAGCAGTACTTC
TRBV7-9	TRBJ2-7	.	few	CASSLDRRSSMDEQYF	TGTGCCAGCAGCTTAGACCGACGGAGTAGCATGGACGAGCAGTACTTC
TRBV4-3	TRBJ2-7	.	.	CASSQASGSSQGYEQYF	TGCGCCAGCAGCCAAGCCTCCGGGAGTAGCCAGGGCTACGAGCAGTACTTC
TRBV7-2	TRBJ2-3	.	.	CASTARDTQYF	TGTGCCAGCACGGCTAGGGATACGCAGTATTTT
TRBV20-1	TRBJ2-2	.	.	CSASLRGPTGELFF	TGCAGTGCTTCGTTGCGGGGCCCCACCGGGGAGCTGTTTTTT
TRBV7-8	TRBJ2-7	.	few	CASSSNTPDRHEQYF	TGTGCCAGCAGCTCAAACACCCCCGACAGGCACGAGCAGTACTTC
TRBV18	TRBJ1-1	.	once	CASSRERTEAFF	TGTGCCAGCTCACGCGAAAGAACTGAAGCTTTCTTT
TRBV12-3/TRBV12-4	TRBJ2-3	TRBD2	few	CASRVGGGTDTQYF	TGTGCCAGCAGAGTGGGGGGGGGCACAGATACGCAGTATTTT
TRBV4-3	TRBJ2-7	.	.	CASSRNMAADRQYF	TGCGCCAGCAGCCGGAATATGGCGGCTGACCGGCAGTACTTC
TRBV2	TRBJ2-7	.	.	CASTNTAYEQYF	TGTGCCAGCACGAACACGGCCTACGAGCAGTACTTC
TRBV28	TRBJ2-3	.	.	CASNPQPRDTQYF	TGTGCCAGCAACCCCCAACCCCGCGATACGCAGTATTTT
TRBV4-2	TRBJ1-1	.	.	CASSQVLSPLNTEAFF	TGTGCCAGCAGCCAAGTTTTATCACCCCTGAACACTGAAGCTTTCTTT